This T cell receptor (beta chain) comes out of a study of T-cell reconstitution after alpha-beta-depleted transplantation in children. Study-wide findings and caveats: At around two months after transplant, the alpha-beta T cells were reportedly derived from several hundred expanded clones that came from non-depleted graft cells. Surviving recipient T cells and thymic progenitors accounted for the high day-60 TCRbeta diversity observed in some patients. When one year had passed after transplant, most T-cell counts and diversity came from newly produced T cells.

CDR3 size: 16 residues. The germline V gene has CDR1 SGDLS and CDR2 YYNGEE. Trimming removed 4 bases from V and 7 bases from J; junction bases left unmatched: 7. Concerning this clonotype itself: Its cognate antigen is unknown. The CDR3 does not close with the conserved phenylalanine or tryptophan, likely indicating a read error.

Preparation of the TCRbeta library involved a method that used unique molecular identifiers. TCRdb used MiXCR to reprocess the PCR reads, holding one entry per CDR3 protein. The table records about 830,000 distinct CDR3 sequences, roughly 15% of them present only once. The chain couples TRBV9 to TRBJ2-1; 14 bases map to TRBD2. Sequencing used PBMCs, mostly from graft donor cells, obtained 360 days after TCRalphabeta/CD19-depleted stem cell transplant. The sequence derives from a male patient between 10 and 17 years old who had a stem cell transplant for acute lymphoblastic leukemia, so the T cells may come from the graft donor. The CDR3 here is CASSPGTSGRMNEQFL. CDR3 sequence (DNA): TGTGCCAGCAGCCCCGGGACTAGCGGGAGAATGAATGAGCAGTTCTTG.